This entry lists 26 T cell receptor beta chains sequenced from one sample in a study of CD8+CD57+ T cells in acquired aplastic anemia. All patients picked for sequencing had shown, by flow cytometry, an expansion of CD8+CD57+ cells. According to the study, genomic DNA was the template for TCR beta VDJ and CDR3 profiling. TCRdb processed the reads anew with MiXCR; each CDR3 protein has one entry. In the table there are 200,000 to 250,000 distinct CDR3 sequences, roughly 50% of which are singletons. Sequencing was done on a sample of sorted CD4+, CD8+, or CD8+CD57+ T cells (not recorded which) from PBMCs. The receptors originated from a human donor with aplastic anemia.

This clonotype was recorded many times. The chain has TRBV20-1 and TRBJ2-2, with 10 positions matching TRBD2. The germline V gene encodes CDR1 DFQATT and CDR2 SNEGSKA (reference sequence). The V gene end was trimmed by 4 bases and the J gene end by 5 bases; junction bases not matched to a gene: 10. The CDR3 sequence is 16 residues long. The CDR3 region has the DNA TGCAGTGCTACTCCGTTTAGCGGGGGGTTGACCGGGGAGCTGTTTTTT. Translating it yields CSATPFSGGLTGELFF.

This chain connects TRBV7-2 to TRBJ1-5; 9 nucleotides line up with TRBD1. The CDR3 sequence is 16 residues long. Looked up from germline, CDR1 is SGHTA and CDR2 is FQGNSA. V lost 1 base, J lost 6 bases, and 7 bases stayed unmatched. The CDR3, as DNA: TGTGCCAGCAGCTTAGTAGGGACAGGGTCTTCTCAGCCCCAGCATTTT. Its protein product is CASSLVGTGSSQPQHF.

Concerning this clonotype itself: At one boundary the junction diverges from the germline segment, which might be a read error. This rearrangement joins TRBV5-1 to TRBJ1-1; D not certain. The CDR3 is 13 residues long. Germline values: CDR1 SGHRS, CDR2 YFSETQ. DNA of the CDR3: TGTGCCAGCAGCCTAATACAGAACACTGAAGCTTTCTTT. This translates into CASSLIQNTEAFF.

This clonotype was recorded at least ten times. The DNA of the CDR3 is TGTGCCAGTAGCCTCGACAGGAGGAACACTGAAGCTTTCTTT. Its translation is CASSLDRRNTEAFF. The rearrangement links TRBV19 to TRBJ1-1, with D maybe TRBD1 (6 bases). In germline, CDR1 is LNHDA, CDR2 SQIVND (reference sequence). This CDR3 comprises 14 residues. Between the trimmed V and J ends, which lost 6 bases and 1 base, there was a span of 12 bases.

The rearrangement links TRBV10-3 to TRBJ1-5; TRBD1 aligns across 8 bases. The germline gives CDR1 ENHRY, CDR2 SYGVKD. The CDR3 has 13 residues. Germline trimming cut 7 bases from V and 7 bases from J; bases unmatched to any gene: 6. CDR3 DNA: TGTGCCATCACCTCAGACAGGGGACAGCCCCAGCATTTT. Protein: CAITSDRGQPQHF.

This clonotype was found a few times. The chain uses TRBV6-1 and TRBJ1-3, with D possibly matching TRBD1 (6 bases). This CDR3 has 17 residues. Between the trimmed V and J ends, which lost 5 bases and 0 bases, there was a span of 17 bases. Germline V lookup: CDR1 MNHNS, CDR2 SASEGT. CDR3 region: CASSYSGTSFSGNTIYF. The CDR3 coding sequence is TGTGCCAGCAGTTACTCGGGGACATCATTCTCTGGAAACACCATATATTTT.

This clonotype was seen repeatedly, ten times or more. CDR3 sequence reads: CASSLQGYNQPQHF. The DNA of the CDR3 is TGTGCCAGTAGTCTACAGGGCTACAATCAGCCCCAGCATTTT. This chain uses TRBV19 with TRBJ1-5; tentative D call: TRBD1 (6 bases). This CDR3 is 14 amino acids long. The V end lost 5 bases, the J end lost 3 bases, and 11 bases lay between the germline ends. The V gene's germline CDR1 is LNHDA and CDR2 SQIVND (reference sequence).

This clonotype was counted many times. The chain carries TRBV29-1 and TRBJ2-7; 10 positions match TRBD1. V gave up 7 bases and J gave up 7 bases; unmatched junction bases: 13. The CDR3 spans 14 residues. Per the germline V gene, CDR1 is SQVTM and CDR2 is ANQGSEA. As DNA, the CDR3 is TGCAGCGCCACGAGACCGACAGGGGGCGGGGAGCAGTACTTC. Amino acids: CSATRPTGGGEQYF.

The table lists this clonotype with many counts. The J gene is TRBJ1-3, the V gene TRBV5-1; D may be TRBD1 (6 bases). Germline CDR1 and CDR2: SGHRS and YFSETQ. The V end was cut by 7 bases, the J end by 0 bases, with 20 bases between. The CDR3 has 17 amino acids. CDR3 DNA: TGCGCCAGCTCCATGGAGGACAGTTCAAGCTCTGGAAACACCATATATTTT. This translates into CASSMEDSSSSGNTIYF.

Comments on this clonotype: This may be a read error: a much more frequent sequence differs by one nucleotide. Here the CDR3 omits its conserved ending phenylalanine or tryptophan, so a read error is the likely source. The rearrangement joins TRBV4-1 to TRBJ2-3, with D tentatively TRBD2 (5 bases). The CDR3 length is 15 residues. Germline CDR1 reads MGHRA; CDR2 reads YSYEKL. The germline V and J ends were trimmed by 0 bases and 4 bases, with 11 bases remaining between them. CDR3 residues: CASSQEGRDADTQYL. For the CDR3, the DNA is TGCGCCAGCAGCCAAGAGGGGAGAGACGCAGATACGCAGTATCTT.

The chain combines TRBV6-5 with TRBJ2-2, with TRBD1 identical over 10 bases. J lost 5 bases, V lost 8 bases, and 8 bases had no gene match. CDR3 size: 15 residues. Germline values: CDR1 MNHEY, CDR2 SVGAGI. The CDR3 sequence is CASGWDRGQTGELFF. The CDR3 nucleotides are TGTGCCAGCGGGTGGGACAGGGGTCAAACCGGGGAGCTGTTTTTT.

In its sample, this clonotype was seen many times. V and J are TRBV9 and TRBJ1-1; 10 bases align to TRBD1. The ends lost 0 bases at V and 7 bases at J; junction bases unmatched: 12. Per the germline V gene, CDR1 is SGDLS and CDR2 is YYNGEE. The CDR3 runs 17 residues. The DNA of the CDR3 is TGTGCCAGCAGCGTAGGGCCGAGGGGACAGGGGAAACGTGAAGCTTTCTTT. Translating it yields CASSVGPRGQGKREAFF.

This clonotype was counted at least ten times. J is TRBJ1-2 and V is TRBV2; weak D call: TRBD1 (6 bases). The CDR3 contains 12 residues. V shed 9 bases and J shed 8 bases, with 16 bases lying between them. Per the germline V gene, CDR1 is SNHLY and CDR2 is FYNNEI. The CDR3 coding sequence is TGTGCCAGTAAGAGGACAGAGGCGGGCTACACCTTC. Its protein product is CASKRTEAGYTF.

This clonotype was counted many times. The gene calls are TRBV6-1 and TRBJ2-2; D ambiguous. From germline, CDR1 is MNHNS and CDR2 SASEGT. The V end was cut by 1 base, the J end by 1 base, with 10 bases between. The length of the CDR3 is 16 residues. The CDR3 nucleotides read TGTGCCAGCAGTGAAGGTGCATTGGGGAACACCGGGGAGCTGTTTTTT. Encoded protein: CASSEGALGNTGELFF.

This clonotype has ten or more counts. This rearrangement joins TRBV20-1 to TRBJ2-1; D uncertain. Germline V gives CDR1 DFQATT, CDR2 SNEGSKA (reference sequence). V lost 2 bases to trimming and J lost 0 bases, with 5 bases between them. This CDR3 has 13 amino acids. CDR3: CSARQDSYNEQFF. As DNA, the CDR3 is TGCAGTGCTAGACAGGACTCCTACAATGAGCAGTTCTTC.

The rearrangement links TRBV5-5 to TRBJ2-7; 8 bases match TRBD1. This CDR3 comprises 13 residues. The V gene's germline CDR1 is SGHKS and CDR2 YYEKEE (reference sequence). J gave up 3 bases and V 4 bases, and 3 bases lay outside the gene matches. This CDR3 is CASSRQGFYEQYF. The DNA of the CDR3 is TGTGCCAGCAGCCGACAGGGGTTCTACGAGCAGTACTTC.

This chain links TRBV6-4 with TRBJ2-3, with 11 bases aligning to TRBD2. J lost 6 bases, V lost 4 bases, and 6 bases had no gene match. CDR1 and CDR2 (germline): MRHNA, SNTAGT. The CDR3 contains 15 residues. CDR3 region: CASSVLAGGSDTQYF. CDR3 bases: TGTGCCAGCAGTGTCCTAGCGGGAGGTTCGGATACGCAGTATTTT.

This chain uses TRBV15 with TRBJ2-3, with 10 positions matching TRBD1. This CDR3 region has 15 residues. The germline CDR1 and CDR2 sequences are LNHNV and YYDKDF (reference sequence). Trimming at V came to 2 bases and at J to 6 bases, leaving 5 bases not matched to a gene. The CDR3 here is CATSRIGQGVDTQYF. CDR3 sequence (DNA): TGTGCCACCAGCAGAATTGGACAGGGGGTTGATACGCAGTATTTT.

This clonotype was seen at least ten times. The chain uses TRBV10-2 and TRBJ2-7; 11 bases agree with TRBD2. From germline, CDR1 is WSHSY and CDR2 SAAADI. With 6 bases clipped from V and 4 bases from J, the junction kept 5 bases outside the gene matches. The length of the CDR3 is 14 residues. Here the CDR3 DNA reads TGCGCCAGCAGATTTAGCGGGGGGGCATACGAGCAGTACTTC. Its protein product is CASRFSGGAYEQYF.

CDR3 region: CASSLGGGGGYGYTF. The CDR3 DNA is TGTGCCAGCAGTTTAGGCGGGGGGGGAGGGTATGGCTACACCTTC. The genes are TRBV28 and TRBJ1-2, with D tentatively TRBD1 (5 bases). V lost 2 bases and J lost 5, with 15 bases in between. Germline assignment: CDR1 MDHEN and CDR2 SYDVKM. This CDR3 region has 15 residues.

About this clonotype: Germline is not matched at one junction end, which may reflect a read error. CDR3 protein: CASSWGQGHYGYTF. CDR3 bases: TGTGCCAGCAGCTGGGGACAGGGGCACTATGGCTACACCTTC. The chain joins TRBV5-1 to TRBJ1-2; 10 positions agree with TRBD1. Per the germline V gene, CDR1 is SGHRS and CDR2 is YFSETQ. The CDR3 runs to 14 residues.

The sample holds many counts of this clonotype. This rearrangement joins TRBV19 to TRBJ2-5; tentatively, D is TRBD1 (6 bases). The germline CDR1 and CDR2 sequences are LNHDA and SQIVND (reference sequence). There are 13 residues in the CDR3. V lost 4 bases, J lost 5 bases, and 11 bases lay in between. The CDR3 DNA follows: TGTGCCAGTAGTAGGACAGAAAGGGAGACCCAGTACTTC. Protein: CASSRTERETQYF.

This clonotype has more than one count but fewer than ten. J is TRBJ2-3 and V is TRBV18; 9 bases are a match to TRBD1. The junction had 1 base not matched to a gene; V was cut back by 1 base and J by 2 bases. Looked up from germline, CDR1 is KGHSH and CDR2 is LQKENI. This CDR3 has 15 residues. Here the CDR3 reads CASSPRTGDTDTQYF. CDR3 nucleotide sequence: TGTGCCAGCTCACCACGGACAGGGGACACAGATACGCAGTATTTT.

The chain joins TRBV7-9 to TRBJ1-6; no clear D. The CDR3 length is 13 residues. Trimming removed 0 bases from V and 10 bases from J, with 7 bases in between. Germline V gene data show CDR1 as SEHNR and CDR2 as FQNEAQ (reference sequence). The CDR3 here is CASSLASPSPLHF. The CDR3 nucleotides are TGTGCCAGCAGCTTAGCGTCCCCCTCACCCCTCCACTTT. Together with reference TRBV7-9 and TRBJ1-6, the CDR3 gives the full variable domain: DTGVSQNPRHKITKRGQNVTFRCDPISEHNRLYWYRQTLGQGPEFLTYFQNEAQLEKSRLLSDRFSAERPKGSFSTLEIQRTEQGDSAMYLCASSLASPSPLHFGNGTRLTVT.

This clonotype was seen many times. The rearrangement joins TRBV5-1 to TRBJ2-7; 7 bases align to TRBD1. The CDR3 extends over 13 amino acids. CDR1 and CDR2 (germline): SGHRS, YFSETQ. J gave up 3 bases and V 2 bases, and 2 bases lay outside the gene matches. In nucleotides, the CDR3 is TGCGCCAGCAGCTTTACAGGGGACTACGAGCAGTACTTC. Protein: CASSFTGDYEQYF.

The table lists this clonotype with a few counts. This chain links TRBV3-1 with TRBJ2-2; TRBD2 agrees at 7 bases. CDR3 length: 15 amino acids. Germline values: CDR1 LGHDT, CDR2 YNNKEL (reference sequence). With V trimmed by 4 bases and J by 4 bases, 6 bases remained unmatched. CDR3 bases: TGTGCCAGCAGCCCCTGGACTAGTGTCACCGGGGAGCTGTTTTTT. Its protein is CASSPWTSVTGELFF.